The 25 T cell receptor beta chains below all came from one sample that was sequenced in a study of graft-versus-host responses after intestinal transplantation. Repertoires were generated with immunoSEQ multiplex PCR, while TCRdb's copy carries only in-frame clones and drops some. The sample lists roughly 25,000 clones, around 96% occurring once. This sample comprised PBMCs, obtained more than 29 days after intestinal transplant. The receptor source for this set is a human patient who received an intestinal transplant, so some T cells may come from the graft donor.

V and J are TRBV30 and TRBJ2-2; 7 bases align to TRBD1. Per germline, CDR1 GTSNPN and CDR2 SVGIG (reference sequence). This CDR3 has 14 residues. V gave up 4 bases and J gave up 6 bases; unmatched junction bases: 8. The DNA of the CDR3 is TGTGCCTGGACGGCGGGCAGGGGGTCCGGGGAGCTGTTTTTT. Its protein product is CAWTAGRGSGELFF.

The rearrangement uses TRBV27 and TRBJ2-1; 9 bases line up with TRBD2. The CDR3 is 16 amino acids. Germline-derived CDR1 and CDR2 are MNHEY and SMNVEV (reference sequence). V was clipped by 3 bases and J by 7 bases; unmatched bases: 10. As DNA, the CDR3 is TGTGCCAGCAGTTTCTTAGCGGGAGAGTCTACAAATGAGCAGTTCTTC. As protein: CASSFLAGESTNEQFF.

The rearrangement joins TRBV27 to TRBJ1-5; TRBD1 agrees at 7 bases. After removal of 4 bases from V and 2 bases from J, the junction contained 5 bases not matched to a gene. CDR3 size: 15 residues. CDR1 and CDR2 from the germline V gene are MNHEY and SMNVEV (reference sequence). The CDR3 DNA follows: TGTGCCAGCAGTTCAGGGGGGTTGCGCAATCAGCCCCAGCATTTT. It translates to CASSSGGLRNQPQHF.

Points on this clone: Other DNA sequences in the same sample also yield this CDR3. The V gene is TRBV6-6, the J gene TRBJ2-3, with TRBD1 matching 7 bases. This CDR3 comprises 16 residues. Trimming took 5 bases from V and 3 from J; bases not matched to a gene: 11. The germline V gene has CDR1 MNHNY and CDR2 SVGAGI (reference sequence). CDR3 bases: TGTGCCAGCAGTCTTACATTATCAGGGGGAACAGATACGCAGTATTTT. It translates to CASSLTLSGGTDTQYF.

The genes are TRBV19 and TRBJ2-7, with a weak D call TRBD2 (6 bases). CDR1 LNHDA and CDR2 SQIVND come from the germline V gene (reference sequence). Trimming left V 6 bases short and J 5 bases short, with 20 bases between. The CDR3 sequence is 15 residues long. CDR3: CASRMLSGSTDEQYF. The CDR3 DNA sequence: TGTGCCAGTAGAATGCTTAGCGGCTCCACTGACGAGCAGTACTTC.

This clone was counted a single time. V is TRBV5-1 and J is TRBJ2-7; unclear D gene. The CDR3 consists of 16 residues. Trimming pared 4 bases from V and 0 bases from J, leaving 17 bases between. The germline V gene encodes CDR1 SGHRS and CDR2 YFSETQ. The CDR3 nucleotides are TGCGCCAGCAGCCCTACGCTCAACTCTCGCTCCTACGAGCAGTACTTC. It encodes CASSPTLNSRSYEQYF.

V gene TRBV5-1 combines with J gene TRBJ2-7; no clear D gene. This CDR3 spans 11 amino acids. V dropped 0 bases and J dropped 4 bases, with 2 bases sitting between them. Germline CDR1 and CDR2: SGHRS and YFSETQ. The CDR3: CASSLGYEQYF. The DNA of the CDR3 is TGCGCCAGCAGCTTGGGGTACGAGCAGTACTTC.

This chain connects TRBV2 to TRBJ2-3; D possibly corresponds to TRBD2 (6 bases). Germline assignment: CDR1 SNHLY and CDR2 FYNNEI. This CDR3 has 13 residues. The V end lost 7 bases, the J end lost 2 bases, and 10 bases lay between the germline ends. The CDR3 sequence is CASTGLNTDTQYF. DNA of the CDR3: TGTGCCAGCACAGGACTAAACACAGATACGCAGTATTTT.

The chain couples TRBV10-3 to TRBJ2-7; D possibly corresponds to TRBD2 (6 bases). In germline, CDR1 is ENHRY, CDR2 SYGVKD. The V gene lost 3 bases and the J gene lost 0 bases, with 9 bases spanning the gap. CDR3 length equals 14 residues. In nucleotides, the CDR3 is TGTGCCATCAGTGAATCCGGGAGCTCCTACGAGCAGTACTTC. It encodes CAISESGSSYEQYF.

This chain uses TRBV5-6 with TRBJ2-1; D tentatively reads TRBD1 or TRBD2 (5 bases each). The CDR3 contains 16 residues. The ends were cut back, 0 bases at V and 2 bases at J, with 12 bases in the middle. CDR1 and CDR2 (germline): SGHDT, YYEEEE. In DNA, the CDR3 is TGTGCCAGCAGCTTGGGCCGGGGCGGACCCTACAATGAGCAGTTCTTC. Its protein is CASSLGRGGPYNEQFF.

The chain joins TRBV4-1 to TRBJ1-4; D may be TRBD1 (6 bases). V was trimmed by 4 bases and J by 1 base, leaving 13 bases between them. This CDR3 spans 16 amino acids. Germline CDR1 and CDR2: MGHRA and YSYEKL. This chain's CDR3 is CASSPTGWRTNEKLFF. CDR3 nucleotides: TGCGCCAGCAGCCCAACAGGGTGGCGAACTAATGAAAAACTGTTTTTT.

In nucleotides, the CDR3 is TGTGCCAGCAGTGATGACAGTACAGATACGCAGTATTTT. As protein: CASSDDSTDTQYF. The genes are TRBV6-1 and TRBJ2-3, with a tentative D call TRBD1 (5 bases). There are 13 residues in the CDR3. V lost 3 bases, J lost 3 bases, and 7 bases lay in between. The germline gives CDR1 MNHNS, CDR2 SASEGT.

V usage is TRBV5-1 and J usage is TRBJ2-7; maybe TRBD1 (5 bases). CDR1 is SGHRS and CDR2 is YFSETQ in the germline V gene. CDR3 length: 15 amino acids. Trimming stripped 3 bases from V and 0 bases from J, with 13 bases between. CDR3 sequence reads: CASSWTDSYSYEQYF. In DNA, the CDR3 is TGCGCCAGCAGCTGGACCGACAGCTACTCCTACGAGCAGTACTTC.

The CDR3 DNA reads TGTGCCAGCAGTTATACCGGGACAGGGACCCAGCATTTT. It specifies CASSYTGTGTQHF. The V gene is TRBV6-6, the J gene TRBJ1-5; 9 nucleotides match TRBD1. V lost 3 bases and J lost 11; bases outside the gene matches: 5. CDR3 size: 13 residues. Germline assignment: CDR1 MNHNY and CDR2 SVGAGI (reference sequence).

The rearrangement joins TRBV7-9 to TRBJ2-3; D possibly corresponds to TRBD2 (7 bases). The germline CDR1 and CDR2 sequences are SEHNR and FQNEAQ (reference sequence). The V and J ends lost 2 bases and 2 bases respectively, with 20 bases between them. This CDR3 region has 18 residues. CDR3 bases: TGTGCCAGCAGCTTACTCGGGGGGCGCCGTTCTCCCACAGATACGCAGTATTTT. Residues: CASSLLGGRRSPTDTQYF.

V gene TRBV5-1 combines with J gene TRBJ2-2; 10 bases are a match to TRBD1. V dropped 3 bases and J dropped 2; count of bases not matched to a gene: 1. The CDR3 is 15 amino acids. The V gene's germline CDR1 is SGHRS and CDR2 YFSETQ. The CDR3 is CASSWTGGNTGELFF. Here the CDR3 DNA reads TGCGCCAGCAGCTGGACAGGGGGAAACACCGGGGAGCTGTTTTTT.

This chain links TRBV28 with TRBJ2-7; no clear D. V shed 4 bases and J shed 3 bases, with 7 bases lying between them. Germline V gene data show CDR1 as MDHEN and CDR2 as SYDVKM. The CDR3 spans 12 residues. This chain's CDR3 is CASSSTIYEQYF. In nucleotides, the CDR3 is TGTGCCAGCAGTTCGACCATCTACGAGCAGTACTTC.

This rearrangement joins TRBV7-2 to TRBJ1-5; D perhaps matches TRBD1 (5 bases). Between the trimmed V and J ends, which lost 6 bases and 3 bases, there was a span of 12 bases. The length of the CDR3 is 14 residues. The germline gives CDR1 SGHTA, CDR2 FQGNSA. The CDR3 bases are TGTGCCAGCAGTAACCCGGGGGACAATCAGCCCCAGCATTTT. It codes for CASSNPGDNQPQHF.

This chain joins TRBV28 and TRBJ1-3; D uncertain. CDR1 and CDR2 (germline): MDHEN, SYDVKM. The CDR3 has 15 amino acids. V was pared by 6 bases and J by 2 bases, with 14 bases between. The CDR3 sequence: CASRPGRGTGNTIYF. CDR3 bases: TGTGCCAGCAGACCAGGTCGGGGAACTGGAAACACCATATATTTT.

The rearrangement links TRBV18 to TRBJ2-1; the D gene is possibly TRBD2 (6 bases). The V gene lost 0 bases and the J gene lost 3 bases, with 12 bases spanning the gap. Germline V gene lookup returns CDR1 KGHSH and CDR2 LQKENI. The CDR3 extends over 16 amino acids. The CDR3 protein is CASSPPSGGVYNEQFF. For the CDR3, the DNA is TGTGCCAGCTCACCACCGAGCGGAGGGGTCTACAATGAGCAGTTCTTC.

The V gene is TRBV6-5, the J gene TRBJ2-1; possible D gene TRBD2, 6 bases. Germline loops: CDR1 MNHEY, CDR2 SVGAGI. This CDR3 has 15 amino acids. The ends were cut back, 3 bases at V and 8 bases at J, with 17 bases in the middle. The CDR3 region is CASSYRREGWHEQFF. The CDR3 coding sequence is TGTGCCAGCAGTTATAGGCGGGAAGGGTGGCATGAGCAGTTCTTC.

This clone was seen only a few times. V gene TRBV19 combines with J gene TRBJ1-1; D remains unclear. The V end lost 7 bases, the J end lost 6 bases, and 21 bases lay between the germline ends. The CDR3 is 15 residues long. Per the germline V gene, CDR1 is LNHDA and CDR2 is SQIVND (reference sequence). The CDR3 region has the DNA TGTGCCAGTAAAGTGGGTGACTTACAGACCGCTGAAGCTTTCTTT. Its translation is CASKVGDLQTAEAFF.

This sequence joins TRBV27 and TRBJ2-7, with TRBD1 matching over 7 bases. The V segment lost 5 bases and the J segment 0 bases; nucleotides outside the gene matches: 7. The germline CDR1 and CDR2 sequences are MNHEY and SMNVEV (reference sequence). The CDR3 consists of 15 residues. The CDR3 reads CASSLRAGGSYEQYF. CDR3 in DNA: TGTGCCAGCAGTCTAAGGGCAGGGGGCTCCTACGAGCAGTACTTC.

V usage is TRBV7-2 and J usage is TRBJ2-1; TRBD1 matches at 10 bases. CDR3 size: 15 residues. V shed 5 bases, J shed 3 bases, and the junction held 4 bases outside the gene matches. Germline V gene sequence: CDR1 SGHTA, CDR2 FQGNSA. The CDR3 DNA is TGTGCCAGCAGCCCTGACAGGGGGCTCTACAATGAGCAGTTCTTC. It is translated as CASSPDRGLYNEQFF.

The chain joins TRBV9 to TRBJ1-1; no definite D call. V was trimmed by 0 bases and J by 3 bases, leaving 12 bases between them. Germline-derived CDR1 and CDR2 are SGDLS and YYNGEE. The CDR3 is made up of 15 amino acids. CDR3 in DNA: TGTGCCAGCAGCGTAGTGGAGGGTCGGGACACTGAAGCTTTCTTT. Its protein product is CASSVVEGRDTEAFF.